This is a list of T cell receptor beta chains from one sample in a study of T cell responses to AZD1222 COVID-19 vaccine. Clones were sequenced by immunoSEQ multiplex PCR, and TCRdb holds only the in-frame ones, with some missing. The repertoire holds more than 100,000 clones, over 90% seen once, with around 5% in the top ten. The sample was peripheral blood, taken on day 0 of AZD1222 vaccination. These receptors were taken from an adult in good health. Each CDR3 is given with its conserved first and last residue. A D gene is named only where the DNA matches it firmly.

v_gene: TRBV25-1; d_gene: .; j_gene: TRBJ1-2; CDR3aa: CASSENGYTF
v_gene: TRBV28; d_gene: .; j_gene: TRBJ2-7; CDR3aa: CASSLSSGYEQYF
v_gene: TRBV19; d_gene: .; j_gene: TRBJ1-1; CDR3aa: CASSPSPTIYWENTEAFF
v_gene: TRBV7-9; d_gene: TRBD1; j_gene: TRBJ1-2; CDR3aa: CASTVDRDGYTF
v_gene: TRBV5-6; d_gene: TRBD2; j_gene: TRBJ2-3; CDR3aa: CASSLDTSGRTDTQYF
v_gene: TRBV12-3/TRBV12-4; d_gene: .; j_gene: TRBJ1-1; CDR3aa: CASNPGDTEAFF
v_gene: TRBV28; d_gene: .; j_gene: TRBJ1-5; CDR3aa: CASIGRAVQPQHF
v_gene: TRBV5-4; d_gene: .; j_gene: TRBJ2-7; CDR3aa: CASTTWGLYEQYF
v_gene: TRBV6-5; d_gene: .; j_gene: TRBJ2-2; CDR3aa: CASSTVTGELFF
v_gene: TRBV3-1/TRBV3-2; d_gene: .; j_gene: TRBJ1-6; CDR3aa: CASSQGRGRINSPLHF
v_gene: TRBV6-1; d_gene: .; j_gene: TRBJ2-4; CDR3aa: CASSEREWDIQYF
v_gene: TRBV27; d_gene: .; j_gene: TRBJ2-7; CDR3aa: CASSPKGYEQYF
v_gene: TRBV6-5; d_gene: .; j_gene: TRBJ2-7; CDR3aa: CASSRAYEQYF
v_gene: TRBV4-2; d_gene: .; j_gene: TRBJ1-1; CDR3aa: CASSHLSGQENTEAFF
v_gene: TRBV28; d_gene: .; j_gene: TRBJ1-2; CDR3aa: CASSLYPTYTF
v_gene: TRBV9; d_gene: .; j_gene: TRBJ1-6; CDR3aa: CASSVEQGNSPLHF
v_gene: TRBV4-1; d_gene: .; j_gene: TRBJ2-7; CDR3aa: CASSQDKFRTAGRIYEQYF
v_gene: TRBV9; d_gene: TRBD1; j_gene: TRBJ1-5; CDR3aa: CASSVGWDRNQPQHF
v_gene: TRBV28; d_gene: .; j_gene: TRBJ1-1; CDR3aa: CASSRQATEAFF
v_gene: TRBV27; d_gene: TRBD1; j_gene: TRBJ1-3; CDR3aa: CASSFTGTGYGNTIYF
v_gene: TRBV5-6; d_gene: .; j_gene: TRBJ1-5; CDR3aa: CASSYGLSNQPQHF
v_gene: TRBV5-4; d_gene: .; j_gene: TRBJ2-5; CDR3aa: CASSLAQRGRGVEETQYF
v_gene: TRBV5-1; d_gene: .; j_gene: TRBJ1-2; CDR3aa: CASSAEEDSRIYGYTF
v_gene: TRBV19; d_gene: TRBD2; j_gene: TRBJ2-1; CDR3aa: CASSRIAKRMLAGDPYNEQFF
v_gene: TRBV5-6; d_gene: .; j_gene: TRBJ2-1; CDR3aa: CASSSPGGQPLNEQFF
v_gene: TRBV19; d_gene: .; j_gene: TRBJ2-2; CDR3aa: CASSVLPAGSYLNTGELFF
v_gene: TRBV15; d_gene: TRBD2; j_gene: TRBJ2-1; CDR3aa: CATSRDPAGLREQFF
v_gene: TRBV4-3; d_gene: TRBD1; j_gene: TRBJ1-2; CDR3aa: CASSHKRGRTGENGYTF